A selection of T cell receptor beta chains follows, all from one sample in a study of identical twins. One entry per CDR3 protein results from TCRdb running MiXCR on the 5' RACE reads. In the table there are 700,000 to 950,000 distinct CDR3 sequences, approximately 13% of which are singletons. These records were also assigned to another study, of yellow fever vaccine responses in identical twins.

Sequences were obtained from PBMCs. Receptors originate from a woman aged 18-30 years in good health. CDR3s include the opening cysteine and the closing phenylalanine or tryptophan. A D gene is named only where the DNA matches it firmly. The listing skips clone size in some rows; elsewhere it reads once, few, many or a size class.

TGTGCCAGCAGCTCCGGGACTAGCGGGATTGATGAGCAGTTCTTC,CASSSGTSGIDEQFF,TRBD2,TRBV7-9,.,TRBJ2-1
TGTGCCAGCAGCCAAGTTGGACAGAGCTCCTACAATGAGCAGTTCTTC,CASSQVGQSSYNEQFF,.,TRBV4-2,.,TRBJ2-1
TGTGCCAGCAGCTACCTGCCGGGACAGGGGGGATCACCCCTCCACTTT,CASSYLPGQGGSPLHF,TRBD1,TRBV7-2,.,TRBJ1-6
TGTGCCAGCAGCCAAGATTTCGGCACAGATACGCAGTATTTT,CASSQDFGTDTQYF,.,TRBV4-2,few,TRBJ2-3
TGCAGTGCCAGAGTCCGGGCTAGCGGGTTGTACGAGCAGTACTTC,CSARVRASGLYEQYF,TRBD2,TRBV20-1,many,TRBJ2-7
TGTGCCAGCAGTTTACCTGACAGGGGGCGCCACGAGCAGTACTTC,CASSLPDRGRHEQYF,TRBD1,TRBV12-3/TRBV12-4,.,TRBJ2-7
TGCAGTGCCCGGACTAGCGGGAGCCGGCACAGCTCCTACAATGAGCAGTTCTTC,CSARTSGSRHSSYNEQFF,TRBD2,TRBV20-1,few,TRBJ2-1
TGTGCCAGCAGCCAGACTAGCGGGGCCCTCAATGAGCAGTTCTTC,CASSQTSGALNEQFF,TRBD2,TRBV3-1,few,TRBJ2-1
TGTGCCAGCAGCAAACTAGCGGGGGAAACAGATACGCAGTATTTT,CASSKLAGETDTQYF,TRBD2,TRBV28,many,TRBJ2-3
TGTGCCAGCAGCACCGGACAGGGGCAATACAATGAGCAGTTCTTC,CASSTGQGQYNEQFF,TRBD1,TRBV5-4,.,TRBJ2-1
TGTGCCAGCAGCTTACTGACTAGAGAAGAGACCCAGTACTTC,CASSLLTREETQYF,.,TRBV7-3,.,TRBJ2-5
TGTGCCAGCAGCGGGACCGGGGAGCTGTTTTTT,CASSGTGELFF,.,TRBV2,many,TRBJ2-2
TGCAGTGCTAGAGTCCCCGCCTACAATGAGCAGTTCTTC,CSARVPAYNEQFF,.,TRBV20-1,many,TRBJ2-1
TGTGCCAGCAGCTTAATGGACGGTTCACCCCTCCACTTT,CASSLMDGSPLHF,.,TRBV7-9,few,TRBJ1-6
TGCGCCAGCAGCGGTCTCTCCAGCGGGAATTACAATGAGCAGTTCTTC,CASSGLSSGNYNEQFF,TRBD2,TRBV5-1,few,TRBJ2-1
TGTGCCAGCAGCCGATCGGGACCTCGGGATGAGCAGTTCTTC,CASSRSGPRDEQFF,.,TRBV7-3,.,TRBJ2-1
TGTGCCACCAGTGATATGTCGAGAAGCGGGGGCCTCTACAATGAGCAGTTCTTC,CATSDMSRSGGLYNEQFF,TRBD2,TRBV24-1,.,TRBJ2-1
TGCGCCAGCAGCTTCATCTCGCTACATACGCAGTATTTT,CASSFISLHTQYF,.,TRBV5-1,many,TRBJ2-3
TGTGCCAGCAGCTCAGGGGGATACGGCAATCAGCCCCAGCATTTT,CASSSGGYGNQPQHF,TRBD1,TRBV13,.,TRBJ1-5
TGTGCCAGCAGCCACCGGCTAGCGGGGGGCACAGATACGCAGTATTTT,CASSHRLAGGTDTQYF,TRBD2,TRBV3-1,.,TRBJ2-3
TGTGCCAGCAGCCCCACGGGGGCCAGTGAAGCTTTCTTT,CASSPTGASEAFF,.,TRBV12-3/TRBV12-4,few,TRBJ1-1
TGTGCCAGCAGCATCGACAGGACCTTGGGGGCCCAGCATTTT,CASSIDRTLGAQHF,.,TRBV5-5,few,TRBJ1-5
TGTGCCAGCAGCTTGGGCAGCAAGGGCAATGAGCAGTTCTTC,CASSLGSKGNEQFF,.,TRBV5-5,few,TRBJ2-1
TGTGCCAGCAGCCAATCCCTCGGACAGCAGCCCCAGCATTTT,CASSQSLGQQPQHF,.,TRBV3-1,few,TRBJ1-5
TGTGCCAGCAGCTGGACAGGGCTCACTGAAGCTTTCTTT,CASSWTGLTEAFF,TRBD1,TRBV5-6,many,TRBJ1-1
TGTGCCAGCAGTTTGAACCTCCTGGGCGGTGGCTCCTACAATGAGCAGTTCTTC,CASSLNLLGGGSYNEQFF,.,TRBV28,.,TRBJ2-1
TGTGCCAGCAGCTCGGACGGGGACAGGGCACGTAGGAGCGCAACTTACAATGAGCAGTTCTTC,CASSSDGDRARRSATYNEQFF,TRBD1,TRBV7-6,.,TRBJ2-1
TGCAGTGCTAGAGAAATGACTAGCGGGGATGGGGAGACCCAGTACTTC,CSAREMTSGDGETQYF,TRBD2,TRBV20-1,many,TRBJ2-5
TGCAGTGCCAACCCCGGGACTAGCGGCACAGATACGCAGTATTTT,CSANPGTSGTDTQYF,TRBD2,TRBV20-1,.,TRBJ2-3
TGTGCCAGCAGTGATGTATTAAACCAAGAGACCCAGTACTTC,CASSDVLNQETQYF,.,TRBV25-1,few,TRBJ2-5
TGTGCCAGCAGGACAGGGGAGGCCGGGGAGCTGTTTTTT,CASRTGEAGELFF,TRBD1,TRBV12-3/TRBV12-4,.,TRBJ2-2
TGTGCCAGCAGTCCCCTCCCGGGACAGGGGGCTAACACTGAAGCTTTCTTT,CASSPLPGQGANTEAFF,TRBD1,TRBV12-3/TRBV12-4,few,TRBJ1-1
TGTGCCAGCAGCCAAGGGTTCCACAGCAGCACAGATACGCAGTATTTT,CASSQGFHSSTDTQYF,.,TRBV4-2,few,TRBJ2-3
TGCAGTGCCTTGACTAGCGGGGGCCAAGAGACCCAGTACTTC,CSALTSGGQETQYF,TRBD2,TRBV20-1,.,TRBJ2-5
TGTGCCAGCTCACCGGCTGGACAGGGGTACACCGGGGAGCTGTTTTTT,CASSPAGQGYTGELFF,TRBD1,TRBV18,.,TRBJ2-2
TGTGCCAGCAGCTTATTAGCCGGGACGAACTCCTACAATGAGCAGTTCTTC,CASSLLAGTNSYNEQFF,.,TRBV7-2,.,TRBJ2-1
TGTGCCAGCAGCCCTAACATGGGCTCTGGCTACACCTTC,CASSPNMGSGYTF,.,TRBV6-1,.,TRBJ1-2
TGTGCCAGCAGCCCGCGAAGAGGGGAAGGTGGTTATGAGCAGTTCTTC,CASSPRRGEGGYEQFF,.,TRBV7-2,.,TRBJ2-1
TGTGCCAGCAGTCCAGAGGACAGGGTTAACTATGGCTACACCTTC,CASSPEDRVNYGYTF,TRBD1,TRBV12-3/TRBV12-4,.,TRBJ1-2
TGTGCCAGCAGTCCGGGACCGCAGTTCTTC,CASSPGPQFF,.,TRBV2,few,TRBJ2-1
TGTGCCAGCAGCTCATCGATGACTCCAGGGGTGGCCAAAAACATTCAGTACTTC,CASSSSMTPGVAKNIQYF,.,TRBV7-9,many,TRBJ2-4
TGTGCCAGCTCGGGGGCAGCTGAGGGGGGTGAAAAACTGTTTTTT,CASSGAAEGGEKLFF,.,TRBV6-1,few,TRBJ1-4
TGTGCCAGCAGCGTAGGGGTAGGGACACCCTCCGGGAGGGAAGGGGTGACCAAAAACATTCAGTACTTC,CASSVGVGTPSGREGVTKNIQYF,TRBD2,TRBV9,many,TRBJ2-4
TGTGCCAGCAGTGACTCTTGGAGCTCCTACAATGAGCAGTTCTTC,CASSDSWSSYNEQFF,.,TRBV6-4,.,TRBJ2-1
TGTGCCAGCAGTTACTCGAATTCACCCCTCCACTTT,CASSYSNSPLHF,.,TRBV6-5,many,TRBJ1-6
TGCGCCAGCAGCCTGGACAGGGGAGGCCACAATGAGCAGTTCTTC,CASSLDRGGHNEQFF,TRBD1,TRBV4-1,.,TRBJ2-1
TGTGCCAGCAGTGGGGGGACAGTTGCGGCTTTCTTT,CASSGGTVAAFF,TRBD1,TRBV25-1,.,TRBJ1-1